Below, 22 T cell receptor beta chains from the same sample are listed, as sequenced in a study of blood T cell repertoires in COVID-19. The assay was immunoSEQ multiplex PCR, and TCRdb's table has in-frame clones only and misses some. In the table there are about 130,000 clones, about four fifths of which are singletons. What was sequenced was PBMCs or T cells enriched from blood (not recorded which). Receptors were obtained from a man over 45 who had recovered from COVID-19.

The chain links TRBV5-1 to TRBJ2-3, with a possible D match to TRBD2 (6 bases). The CDR3 sequence is 17 residues long. Between the trimmed V and J ends, which lost 0 bases and 0 bases, there was a span of 14 bases. The germline gives CDR1 SGHRS, CDR2 YFSETQ. CDR3 sequence (DNA): TGCGCCAGCAGCTTGGGGAGGGGACGAATGAGCACAGATACGCAGTATTTT. Translating gives CASSLGRGRMSTDTQYF. The full variable domain, rest sourced from reference TRBV5-1 and TRBJ2-3, is KAGVTQTPRYLIKTRGQQVTLSCSPISGHRSVSWYQQTPGQGLQFLFEYFSETQRNKGNFPGRFSGRQFSNSRSEMNVSTLELGDSALYLCASSLGRGRMSTDTQYFGPGTRLTVL.

The chain combines TRBV7-2 with TRBJ2-7; 7 nucleotides agree with TRBD2. V lost 1 base to trimming and J lost 5 bases; unmatched junction nucleotides: 2. Germline V lookup: CDR1 SGHTA, CDR2 FQGNSA. There are 13 residues in the CDR3. CDR3 sequence reads: CASSLGGRDEQYF. In DNA form, the CDR3 reads TGTGCCAGCAGCTTAGGGGGGAGGGACGAGCAGTACTTC.

This rearrangement joins TRBV6-2 or TRBV6-3 to TRBJ2-5; TRBD2 aligns across 8 bases. CDR1 and CDR2 (germline): MNHEY, SVGEGT. V lost 2 bases, J lost 0 bases, and 2 bases stayed unmatched. The CDR3 loop spans 15 amino acids. CDR3 sequence (DNA): TGTGCCAGCAGTTACCAAGCGGGGGACCAAGAGACCCAGTACTTC. This codes for CASSYQAGDQETQYF.

The J gene is TRBJ1-1, the V gene TRBV29-1; D is ambiguous. V was cut by 6 bases and J by 8 bases, with 13 bases left in between. The CDR3 loop spans 11 amino acids. Looked up from germline, CDR1 is SQVTM and CDR2 is ANQGSEA. The CDR3 DNA reads as TGCAGCGTCGCGGACTCACCAGAAGCTTTCTTT. This sequence encodes CSVADSPEAFF.

The chain employs TRBV2 and TRBJ2-7, with 9 bases fitting TRBD1. The CDR3 sequence is 14 residues long. Trimming cost V 4 bases and J 5 bases; bases outside gene matches: 6. The germline CDR1 and CDR2 sequences are SNHLY and FYNNEI. CDR3: CASSADRGLDEQYF. As DNA, the CDR3 is TGTGCCAGCAGTGCGGACAGGGGTCTCGACGAGCAGTACTTC.

V is TRBV5-1 and J is TRBJ2-7; a weak D match, TRBD2 (6 bases). The CDR3 loop spans 15 amino acids. Germline loops: CDR1 SGHRS, CDR2 YFSETQ. V lost 0 bases, J lost 3 bases, and 13 bases lay in between. CDR3 in DNA: TGCGCCAGCAGCTTGGAAGTAGCGGCGAGCTACGAGCAGTACTTC. Amino acid sequence: CASSLEVAASYEQYF.

The V and J genes are TRBV6-5 and TRBJ2-2; tentatively, D is TRBD2 (5 bases). CDR3 length: 13 residues. Germline-derived CDR1 and CDR2 are MNHEY and SVGAGI. V lost 6 bases and J 8 bases, leaving 13 bases between the germline ends. The CDR3 reads CASRVVGEGELFF. CDR3 nucleotides: TGTGCCAGCAGGGTTGTCGGGGAAGGGGAGCTGTTTTTT.

The chain is built from TRBV28 and TRBJ1-1, with a tentative D call TRBD1 (5 bases). Trimming stripped 6 bases from V and 3 bases from J, with 14 bases between. This CDR3 has 14 amino acids. Germline V gene data show CDR1 as MDHEN and CDR2 as SYDVKM. CDR3 bases: TGTGCCAGCAGGATACAGGTTAAGTACACTGAAGCTTTCTTT. Translated: CASRIQVKYTEAFF.

The chain joins TRBV4-2 to TRBJ1-1, with 8 bases identical to TRBD1. CDR3 length: 14 amino acids. CDR1 and CDR2 (germline): LGHNA, YNFKEQ. V trimming: 0 bases; J trimming: 7 bases; junction bases outside the gene matches: 4. The CDR3 DNA follows: TGTGCCAGCAGCCAAGAGGCAGGGGGCGGTGAAGCTTTCTTT. This sequence encodes CASSQEAGGGEAFF.

V usage is TRBV9 and J usage is TRBJ1-4; D uncertain. Looked up from germline, CDR1 is SGDLS and CDR2 is YYNGEE. The CDR3 runs 15 residues. Trimming removed 1 base from V and 6 bases from J, with 13 bases in between. CDR3 DNA: TGTGCCAGCAGCGTATCCGGGGAGTTCTATGAAAAACTGTTTTTT. Translation gives CASSVSGEFYEKLFF.

This clone occurred a few times. The chain employs TRBV6-2 or TRBV6-3 and TRBJ1-2, with 7 positions matching TRBD1. CDR1 is MNHEY, CDR2 SVGEGT, per germline. The CDR3 spans 14 residues. Trimming took 2 bases from V and 2 from J; bases not matched to a gene: 2. The CDR3 DNA sequence: TGTGCCAGCAGTTACCTACAGGGGAACTATGGCTACACCTTC. This codes for CASSYLQGNYGYTF.

The chain has TRBV19 and TRBJ1-5; TRBD1 agrees at 8 bases. The ends lost 6 bases at V and 3 bases at J; junction bases unmatched: 10. The CDR3 totals 16 residues. Germline assignment: CDR1 LNHDA and CDR2 SQIVND (reference sequence). The DNA for the CDR3 is TGTGCCAGTAGCCCAACGACAGGGGCTTTCAATCAGCCCCAGCATTTT. Translating it yields CASSPTTGAFNQPQHF.

The CDR3 sequence is CASSQELSPRGSGNTIYF. The CDR3 DNA reads TGCGCCAGCAGCCAAGAATTGAGTCCCAGGGGCTCTGGAAACACCATATATTTT. The J gene is TRBJ1-3, the V gene TRBV4-3, with a possible D match to TRBD1 (6 bases). CDR3 length: 18 residues. Germline V gene data show CDR1 as LGHNA and CDR2 as YSLEER. V was clipped by 0 bases and J by 0 bases, with 15 bases between them.

The chain recombines TRBV6-5 with TRBJ1-4; 10 nucleotides agree with TRBD1. V shed 6 bases and J 7 bases; nucleotides not matched to a gene: 8. Per germline, CDR1 MNHEY and CDR2 SVGAGI. The CDR3 has 15 residues. The CDR3 nucleotides read TGTGCCAGCAGCTCAGACAGGGGGCGGGGTGAAAAACTGTTTTTT. It specifies CASSSDRGRGEKLFF.

A few counts support this clone. The chain carries TRBV5-6 and TRBJ2-7, with D perhaps TRBD2 (5 bases). CDR3 length: 12 residues. The germline CDR1 and CDR2 sequences are SGHDT and YYEEEE. V shed 1 base and J shed 4 bases, with 6 bases lying between them. The CDR3 loop reads CASSLTGYEQYF. DNA for the CDR3: TGTGCCAGCAGCTTGACGGGGTACGAGCAGTACTTC.

The rearrangement uses TRBV28 and TRBJ2-3; 7 nucleotides line up with TRBD1. Germline CDR1 MDHEN, CDR2 SYDVKM. This CDR3 is 14 amino acids long. The J segment lost 5 bases and the V segment lost 6 bases, leaving 8 bases of the junction unmatched. The CDR3 DNA reads TGTGCCAGCAGACTCGACAGGGTGGTAGATACGCAGTATTTT. Its translation: CASRLDRVVDTQYF.

The chain is built from TRBV19 and TRBJ1-1; D ambiguous. Germline V gene sequence: CDR1 LNHDA, CDR2 SQIVND (reference sequence). This CDR3 is 14 amino acids long. Trimming stripped 4 bases from V and 4 bases from J, with 13 bases between. CDR3 in amino acids: CASSKAGIGTEAFF. The CDR3 bases are TGTGCCAGTAGTAAGGCCGGGATCGGCACTGAAGCTTTCTTT.

The chain has TRBV5-6 and TRBJ1-2, with a possible D match to TRBD1 (6 bases). The germline V and J ends were trimmed by 4 bases and 1 base, with 14 bases remaining between them. The germline V gene has CDR1 SGHDT and CDR2 YYEEEE. The CDR3 extends over 15 amino acids. The CDR3 bases are TGTGCCAGCAGCGAGGGAGGGGGTTATAACTATGGCTACACCTTC. This gives the protein CASSEGGGYNYGYTF.

The chain links TRBV6-4 to TRBJ1-2, with 10 bases that match TRBD1. The V gene end was trimmed by 11 bases and the J gene end by 7 bases; junction bases not matched to a gene: 1. The CDR3 runs to 10 residues. Germline assignment: CDR1 MRHNA and CDR2 SNTAGT. CDR3 coding DNA: TGTGCCGGGACAGGGGTTGGCTACACCTTC. Its translation is CAGTGVGYTF.

This rearrangement joins TRBV3-1 (or the pseudogene TRBV3-2) to TRBJ1-1; 11 nucleotides match TRBD1. There are 13 residues in the CDR3. After removal of 6 bases from V and 11 bases from J, the junction contained 8 bases not matched to a gene. Germline lookup yields CDR1 LGHDT and CDR2 YNNKEL (reference sequence). CDR3 amino acids: CASRRGQGALAFF. In DNA form, the CDR3 reads TGTGCCAGCAGACGAGGACAGGGGGCTTTGGCTTTCTTT.

The chain uses TRBV27 and TRBJ1-2, with no clear D. Germline lookup yields CDR1 MNHEY and CDR2 SMNVEV (reference sequence). This CDR3 has 15 residues. V gave up 5 bases and J gave up 0 bases, with 13 bases separating them. CDR3 nucleotides: TGTGCCAGCAGTCTGAAAACGGCGGCTAACTATGGCTACACCTTC. This sequence encodes CASSLKTAANYGYTF.

The chain couples TRBV6-6 to TRBJ1-6; D gene unclear. Trimming took 6 bases from V and 7 from J, leaving 10 bases between them. CDR3 size: 13 residues. Germline loops: CDR1 MNHNY, CDR2 SVGAGI (reference sequence). CDR3 amino acids: CASSYEPNSPLHF. The CDR3 DNA sequence: TGTGCCAGCAGCTACGAGCCAAATTCACCCCTCCACTTT.